This T cell receptor (beta chain) was identified during a study of blood T cell repertoires in COVID-19. The wider study: The United States, Italy and Spain supplied acute and convalescent COVID-19 samples. Sources were T cells, B-cell-depleted T cells, or PBMCs; the material itself was cDNA or gDNA.

Per the authors' pipeline: Nucleated cell number was recorded as an estimate derived from reference gene primer amplification. Clones were sequenced by immunoSEQ multiplex PCR, and TCRdb holds only the in-frame ones, with some missing. V, J and clone size derive from that table, while D and trimming were established from the DNA sequence. The sample has about 240,000 clones, around 86% seen once; the top ten hold 9.5% to 15%. Source material: peripheral blood. This receptor was obtained from a woman in her sixties with active or convalescent COVID-19.

CDR3 sequence: CASSPRTSGGNEQFF. CDR3 sequence (DNA): TGTGCCAGCAGCCCAAGGACTAGCGGGGGGAATGAGCAGTTCTTC. J is TRBJ2-1 and V is TRBV3-1 (or the pseudogene TRBV3-2); 14 bases map to TRBD2. This CDR3 spans 15 amino acids. Unmatched junction bases numbered 3, after V lost 4 bases and J lost 7 bases. Germline CDR1 is LGHDT and CDR2 is YNNKEL (reference sequence).